Reported below is one T cell receptor (beta chain). Germline values: CDR1 SGHTA, CDR2 FQGNSA. The junction had 10 bases not matched to a gene; V was cut back by 5 bases and J by 6 bases. This CDR3 has 15 residues. The record originates from a study of blood T cell repertoires in COVID-19. Across the whole study: Researchers got acute and convalescent COVID-19 samples from the United States, Italy and Spain.

This table comes from immunoSEQ multiplex PCR, and its TCRdb copy is limited to in-frame clones, with some not included. The table has about 130,000 clones, 85% seen once; the top ten hold less than 8.5%. The sequenced material came from peripheral blood. This clonotype was sampled from a man at least 80 years old with active or convalescent COVID-19. This chain links TRBV7-2 with TRBJ1-1, with 9 positions matching TRBD1. This chain's CDR3 is CASSTHRGRNAEAFF. CDR3 in DNA: TGTGCCAGCAGCACTCACAGGGGGCGGAATGCTGAAGCTTTCTTT.